Sequencing of this TCR beta chain was carried out in a study of blood T cell repertoires in COVID-19 (dated by TCRdb to 2020 to 2021). About the full investigation: Samples from collaborators originated in the United States, Italy and Spain and spanned both the acute and convalescent phases of COVID-19. The samples were drawn from two sources: the first 160 participants of the ongoing ImmuneRACE study, and over 1,000 subjects contributed by 6 global collaborators. HLA class I and class II types, where available, came from metadata supplied by the sample provider rather than from assay-based typing. A de-identified subject ID, COVID-19 status, age in years and sex were almost always included in the sample metadata. The prospective study material was composed of cDNA or gDNA derived from T cells, B-cell-depleted T cells, or PBMCs. The repertoires were released in a freely available public database intended as a resource for research on the immune response to SARS-CoV-2. The dataset comprised deeply sampled blood TCRbeta repertoires from subjects exposed to, actively infected with, or recovered from COVID-19. Overall study outcomes, separate from this receptor: How much clinical and demographic metadata was included differed by source and by participant, and the metadata was provided uncurated.

CDR1 and CDR2 (GTSNPN, SVGIG) derive from the germline V gene (reference sequence). The trim is 2 bases for V and 2 bases for J, with a gap of 9 bases between the germline ends. Spanning cysteine to phenylalanine, the CDR3 consists of 13 amino acids. The retained sequence is limited to the CDR3, 39 bases, with the frame set at the first base. Collaborating institutions collected whole blood in K2EDTA tubes following their own protocols. Collaborator samples were shipped for TCRbeta analysis as frozen whole blood, isolated PBMCs, or DNA extracted from either sample type. TCRbeta CDR3 regions were amplified from genomic DNA using the immunoSEQ Assay, a bias-controlled multiplex PCR. In the paper's pipeline: The number of nucleated cells in each sample was estimated by amplification of reference gene primers within the assay. Sequence reads were collapsed and filtered to measure the absolute abundance of every unique TCRbeta CDR3 rearrangement. For each sample, productive Simpson clonality was calculated as the square root of Simpson's diversity index over productive rearrangements. As stored in TCRdb, this immuneACCESS dataset retains in-frame rearrangements with V and J assigned. A fraction of the clones does not appear; measured against another copy, unresolved V genes explain less than half of the discrepancy, and the remainder lacks a known reason. V and J calls and clone size are given by that table; D and trimming were obtained from the DNA. The sample table records some 240,000 clones; roughly four fifths of these occur just once. The ten largest make up approximately 9.4% of the sample.

Concerning this clone itself: No antigen is known for it. The sample holds no much larger clone one base away, and base qualities are not on file.

Sequencing input: peripheral blood. Here the chain combines TRBV30 and TRBJ2-5; tentative D gene TRBD2, with 6 bases matching. The sequence derives from a woman at least 80 years old with acute or convalescent COVID-19. This receptor carries the CDR3 CAWSWRDQETQYF. The nucleotides are TGTGCCTGGAGTTGGAGGGATCAAGAGACCCAGTACTTC.